This T cell receptor beta chain derives from a study of OX40 agonist ivuxolimab in advanced cancers. V was pared by 3 bases and J by 12 bases, with 14 bases between. Germline V lookup: CDR1 SGHVS, CDR2 FQNEAQ. The CDR3 extends over 12 amino acids. Method: immunoSEQ multiplex PCR; TCRdb's copy keeps in-frame clones and lacks some. The sample contains around 75,000 clones, 80% to 90% of which appear only once. The chain employs TRBV7-8 and TRBJ1-1; D is unresolved. Source: CD4+ or CD8+ T cells sorted from blood, taken in a trial of the OX40 agonist ivuxolimab. The TCR was taken from an adult with an advanced solid tumor such as melanoma, head and neck, liver or kidney cancer. The CDR3 DNA reads TGTGCCAGCAGCTTGTTCGTGGGAGTGACTTTCTTT. Protein sequence: CASSLFVGVTFF.